This T cell receptor (beta chain) is drawn from a study of T cell changes during pregnancy in multiple sclerosis. Measured with immunoSEQ multiplex PCR; TCRdb has only the in-frame clones, and not every one. The sample carries about 97,000 clones, just over 90% recorded once. Looked up from germline, CDR1 is KGHSH and CDR2 is LQKENI. There are 13 residues in the CDR3. The junction had 3 bases not matched to a gene; V was cut back by 3 bases and J by 8 bases. V and J are TRBV18 and TRBJ1-4, with 7 bases that match TRBD1. The sequencing used peripheral blood, collected in the second trimester of pregnancy. The clonotype was recovered from a female donor in good health, enrolled as a control in a pregnancy study. CDR3 nucleotides: TGTGCCAGCTCACCGGGACAGAAGGAAAAACTGTTTTTT. Amino acids: CASSPGQKEKLFF.